A single sample gave rise to the 32 T cell receptor beta chains below, sequenced in a study of T cell responses to AZD1222 COVID-19 vaccine. Assay used: immunoSEQ multiplex PCR; TCRdb lists only in-frame clones, some missing. The profile shows about 180,000 clones, about 91% of them singletons. The sample in question was peripheral blood, obtained 28 days after the second AZD1222 dose. These receptor sequences come from an adult who received the AZD1222 COVID-19 vaccine.

V gene TRBV5-4 combines with J gene TRBJ2-7; a possible D gene is TRBD2 (5 bases). Trimming removed 4 bases from V and 3 bases from J, with 11 bases in between. Germline V gene data show CDR1 as SGHNT and CDR2 as YYREEE (reference sequence). This CDR3 is built from 13 residues. The CDR3 sequence is CASSHLGDYEQYF. The DNA of the CDR3 is TGTGCCAGCAGCCATTTGGGAGACTACGAGCAGTACTTC.

This chain connects TRBV5-4 to TRBJ2-1, with a weak D call TRBD2 (5 bases). Trimming cost V 2 bases and J 6 bases, with 9 bases left between them. CDR1 is SGHNT and CDR2 is YYREEE in the germline V gene (reference sequence). CDR3 size: 13 residues. Here the CDR3 reads CASSLPGINEQFF. The CDR3 nucleotides read TGTGCCAGCAGCTTACCGGGGATCAATGAGCAGTTCTTC.

V usage is TRBV5-8 and J usage is TRBJ2-5; the D gene is possibly TRBD2 (6 bases). Trimming pared 4 bases from V and 2 bases from J, leaving 12 bases between. The CDR3 spans 14 residues. Germline CDR1 and CDR2: SGHTS and YDEGEE. CDR3 in DNA: TGTGCCAGCAGCCGCGGGAACTTTCAAGAGACCCAGTACTTC. It yields the protein CASSRGNFQETQYF.

The V call is TRBV30, the J call TRBJ2-2; D is uncertain. The germline CDR1 and CDR2 sequences are GTSNPN and SVGIG (reference sequence). The CDR3 extends over 13 amino acids. V lost 0 bases to trimming and J lost 7 bases, with 9 bases between them. The CDR3 DNA follows: TGTGCCTGGAGTGTAGAGATGGACGGGGAGCTGTTTTTT. It translates to CAWSVEMDGELFF.

This clone came up once. This chain joins TRBV4-2 and TRBJ2-2, with 7 bases lining up with TRBD2. Germline CDR1 and CDR2: LGHNA and YNFKEQ. The V segment lost 0 bases and the J segment 4 bases; nucleotides outside the gene matches: 5. The CDR3 totals 16 residues. As DNA, the CDR3 is TGTGCCAGCAGCCAAGATATGGCGGGGGTCACCGGGGAGCTGTTTTTT. It yields the protein CASSQDMAGVTGELFF.

The V gene is TRBV18, the J gene TRBJ2-3; a weak D match, TRBD2 (6 bases). There are 15 residues in the CDR3. V was cut by 1 base and J by 6 bases, with 14 bases left in between. Germline V gene data show CDR1 as KGHSH and CDR2 as LQKENI. CDR3 loop: CASSPRGGLADTQYF. The CDR3 DNA reads as TGTGCCAGCTCACCACGAGGCGGTCTAGCGGATACGCAGTATTTT.

The chain carries TRBV28 and TRBJ1-3; maybe TRBD1 (5 bases). This CDR3 contains 13 residues. Trimming removed 7 bases at V and 4 bases at J, with 11 bases between. The germline V gene encodes CDR1 MDHEN and CDR2 SYDVKM. The CDR3 spells CASMGPWGNTIYF. CDR3 sequence (DNA): TGTGCCAGCATGGGGCCTTGGGGAAACACCATATATTTT.

This clone was found once. V and J are TRBV19 and TRBJ2-4, with D possibly matching TRBD1 (6 bases). CDR1 is LNHDA and CDR2 is SQIVND in the germline V gene (reference sequence). Trimming pared 5 bases from V and 2 bases from J, leaving 16 bases between. CDR3 length: 16 residues. Written as DNA, the CDR3 is TGTGCCAGTAGTCGACTCTACAGGGAACCCAAAAACATTCAGTACTTC. This codes for CASSRLYREPKNIQYF.

This clone was recorded only once. This chain connects TRBV4-1 to TRBJ1-4; 7 bases line up with TRBD1. Germline V lookup: CDR1 MGHRA, CDR2 YSYEKL. Trimming at V came to 2 bases and at J to 7 bases, leaving 13 bases not matched to a gene. This CDR3 region has 17 residues. In DNA form, the CDR3 reads TGCGCCAGCAGCCAAACGGAAGCTTTGACAGGGAGTGAAAAACTGTTTTTT. This encodes CASSQTEALTGSEKLFF.

The chain joins TRBV6-4 to TRBJ2-4, with D possibly matching TRBD2 (6 bases). V lost 4 bases, J lost 8 bases, and 12 bases lay in between. From germline, CDR1 is MRHNA and CDR2 SNTAGT. The CDR3 sequence is 13 residues long. As DNA, the CDR3 is TGTGCCAGCAGTGCCTCCCCGGGGGACATTCAGTACTTC. Its translation: CASSASPGDIQYF.

V gene TRBV18 combines with J gene TRBJ1-5; TRBD1 might be the D (6 bases). CDR1 and CDR2 from the germline V gene are KGHSH and LQKENI. Between the trimmed V and J ends, which lost 3 bases and 2 bases, there was a span of 11 bases. The CDR3 consists of 15 residues. As DNA, the CDR3 is TGTGCCAGCTCACCGGGACATGTGGGCAATCAGCCCCAGCATTTT. The encoded protein is CASSPGHVGNQPQHF.

The rearrangement links TRBV5-1 to TRBJ1-6; 8 bases match TRBD1. The CDR3 covers 17 residues. Germline V gives CDR1 SGHRS, CDR2 YFSETQ. The V gene end was trimmed by 2 bases and the J gene end by 6 bases; junction bases not matched to a gene: 10. In DNA, the CDR3 is TGCGCCAGCAGCTTCGGACAGGGCCGAGGGGGTAATTCACCCCTCCACTTT. Residues: CASSFGQGRGGNSPLHF.

This clone was seen more than once but under ten times. This chain connects TRBV7-8 to TRBJ1-2; possible D gene TRBD1, 6 bases. The CDR3 extends over 13 amino acids. The V gene's germline CDR1 is SGHVS and CDR2 FQNEAQ. V was pared by 1 base and J by 8 bases, with 11 bases between. CDR3 residues: CASSLDRARGYTF. CDR3 DNA sequence: TGTGCCAGCAGCTTAGACAGGGCTCGGGGCTACACCTTC.

This chain connects TRBV7-9 to TRBJ2-7; 7 positions match TRBD1. Germline trimming cut 5 bases from V and 0 bases from J; bases unmatched to any gene: 4. Germline lookup yields CDR1 SEHNR and CDR2 FQNEAQ (reference sequence). CDR3 length: 14 residues. The DNA for the CDR3 is TGTGCCAGCAGCGCACAGGGGAGCTCCTACGAGCAGTACTTC. This translates into CASSAQGSSYEQYF.

The chain is built from TRBV5-8 and TRBJ1-1; the D gene is possibly TRBD1 (5 bases). CDR1 is SGHTS and CDR2 is YDEGEE in the germline V gene. V dropped 0 bases and J dropped 4 bases, with 13 bases sitting between them. This CDR3 contains 15 residues. Here the CDR3 reads CASSLEFRGGTEAFF. The CDR3 nucleotides are TGTGCCAGCAGCTTGGAATTCCGGGGCGGCACTGAAGCTTTCTTT.

CDR3 nucleotide sequence: TGTGCCAGTAGTACGGTAGATGAGCAGTTCTTC. It codes for CASSTVDEQFF. The J gene is TRBJ2-1, the V gene TRBV19; no firm D call. Trimming left V 4 bases short and J 8 bases short, with 6 bases between. The CDR3 spans 11 residues. CDR1 and CDR2 from the germline V gene are LNHDA and SQIVND (reference sequence).

This clone was observed a single time. The chain recombines TRBV9 with TRBJ1-3, with 10 bases lining up with TRBD1. The CDR3 spans 16 residues. Germline CDR1 SGDLS, CDR2 YYNGEE. Losses at the gene ends were 4 bases for V and 0 bases for J; bases not matched to a gene: 4. The CDR3 sequence is CASSPRTGGSGNTIYF. The DNA for the CDR3 is TGTGCCAGCAGCCCCCGGACAGGGGGCTCTGGAAACACCATATATTTT.

The rearrangement joins TRBV4-2 to TRBJ2-3; D call uncertain. V was trimmed by 0 bases and J by 3 bases, leaving 1 base between them. This CDR3 comprises 12 residues. CDR1 is LGHNA and CDR2 is YNFKEQ in the germline V gene. As DNA, the CDR3 is TGTGCCAGCAGCCAAGAAACAGATACGCAGTATTTT. It is translated as CASSQETDTQYF.

The genes are TRBV19 and TRBJ2-7, with D maybe TRBD1 (5 bases). The CDR3 spans 14 residues. Germline CDR1 and CDR2: LNHDA and SQIVND (reference sequence). The V gene lost 1 base and the J gene lost 3 bases, with 10 bases spanning the gap. CDR3 in DNA: TGTGCCAGTAGTATAGCCCGCCAGGGCTACGAGCAGTACTTC. Its protein is CASSIARQGYEQYF.

The chain is built from TRBV10-3 and TRBJ1-5, with D possibly being TRBD1 (6 bases). V was shortened by 6 bases and J by 9 bases, with 24 bases between the two germline ends. This CDR3 has 16 residues. CDR1 and CDR2 (germline): ENHRY, SYGVKD. Here the CDR3 DNA reads TGTGCCATCAGCGAGGGTGGCCGGGACAACCCATGGCCCCAGCATTTT. This encodes CAISEGGRDNPWPQHF.

For this clone: An end of the junction differs from the germline gene, which may be a read error. This chain uses TRBV11-2 with TRBJ2-2, with 11 bases aligning to TRBD2. CDR3 length equals 12 residues. CDR1 is SGHAT, CDR2 FQNNGV, per germline. CDR3 protein: CASSFSGGEVFF. The DNA of the CDR3 is TGTGCCAGCAGTTTTAGCGGGGGGGAGGTGTTTTTT.

The V and J genes are TRBV7-9 and TRBJ2-3; maybe TRBD2 (9 bases). CDR3 length: 16 amino acids. Trimming left V 5 bases short and J 2 bases short, with 17 bases between. CDR1 and CDR2 from the germline V gene are SEHNR and FQNEAQ (reference sequence). The CDR3 coding sequence is TGTGCCAGCAGCACAGGGGGACTAGCCATCACAGATACGCAGTATTTT. Its translation is CASSTGGLAITDTQYF.

This sequence joins TRBV29-1 and TRBJ2-3; D possibly corresponds to TRBD1 (6 bases). The CDR3 is 13 residues long. Between the trimmed V and J ends, which lost 7 bases and 0 bases, there was a span of 11 bases. Germline CDR1 SQVTM, CDR2 ANQGSEA. The CDR3: CSGTGLSTDTQYF. The CDR3 DNA reads TGCAGCGGCACAGGGCTGAGCACAGATACGCAGTATTTT.

V usage is TRBV5-6 and J usage is TRBJ1-6; 8 bases fit TRBD1. Germline V gene sequence: CDR1 SGHDT, CDR2 YYEEEE. Germline trimming cut 2 bases from V and 10 bases from J; bases unmatched to any gene: 5. The CDR3 consists of 14 residues. As DNA, the CDR3 is TGTGCCAGCAGCTTTGACAGGGGTGGCTCACCCCTCCACTTT. This gives the protein CASSFDRGGSPLHF.

The J gene is TRBJ2-7, the V gene TRBV5-1, with D possibly TRBD2 on 6 matching bases. The V gene's germline CDR1 is SGHRS and CDR2 YFSETQ. This CDR3 contains 13 residues. V lost 4 bases and J 5 bases, leaving 13 bases between the germline ends. The CDR3: CASSGPGLHEQYF. The CDR3 bases are TGCGCCAGCAGCGGGCCGGGACTTCACGAGCAGTACTTC. The whole variable domain, filled in from reference TRBV5-1 and TRBJ2-7, reads KAGVTQTPRYLIKTRGQQVTLSCSPISGHRSVSWYQQTPGQGLQFLFEYFSETQRNKGNFPGRFSGRQFSNSRSEMNVSTLELGDSALYLCASSGPGLHEQYFGPGTRLTVT.

The sample holds a few counts of this clone. The V gene is TRBV6-5, the J gene TRBJ1-5; 9 bases agree with TRBD1. The CDR3 runs to 14 residues. Germline V gives CDR1 MNHEY, CDR2 SVGAGI. J was trimmed by 4 bases and V by 8 bases; bases with no gene match: 6. The CDR3 sequence is CASGTGLGNQPQHF. Written as DNA, the CDR3 is TGTGCCAGCGGGACAGGGTTAGGAAATCAGCCCCAGCATTTT.

The chain has TRBV5-1 and TRBJ2-5, with TRBD1 identical over 9 bases. This CDR3 is built from 14 residues. With V trimmed by 6 bases and J by 2 bases, 5 bases remained unmatched. CDR1 SGHRS and CDR2 YFSETQ come from the germline V gene. The CDR3 bases are TGCGCCAGCACCACCGGGACAGGGCAAGAGACCCAGTACTTC. This codes for CASTTGTGQETQYF.

This chain connects TRBV7-2 to TRBJ1-5; weak D call: TRBD1 (5 bases). CDR3 length equals 17 residues. The V end was cut by 4 bases, the J end by 2 bases, with 18 bases between. The germline V gene encodes CDR1 SGHTA and CDR2 FQGNSA. CDR3 sequence reads: CASSSSDSPSGNQPQHF. CDR3 bases: TGTGCCAGCAGCTCATCCGACAGCCCCAGTGGCAATCAGCCCCAGCATTTT.

This chain connects TRBV5-5 to TRBJ2-2; D ambiguous. V lost 5 bases and J 7 bases, leaving 6 bases between the germline ends. Germline V gene lookup returns CDR1 SGHKS and CDR2 YYEKEE (reference sequence). CDR3 length equals 11 residues. The CDR3 DNA reads as TGTGCCAGCAGGCGGATCGGGGAGCTGTTTTTT. Translating it yields CASRRIGELFF.

This chain uses TRBV7-6 with TRBJ2-1, with 10 nucleotides matching TRBD1. The CDR3 runs 16 residues. Germline V gives CDR1 SGHVS, CDR2 FNYEAQ. The junction had 4 bases not matched to a gene; V was cut back by 3 bases and J by 2 bases. For the CDR3, the DNA is TGTGCCAGCAGCTTGTCCGGGACAGGGGCCTACAATGAGCAGTTCTTC. Translated, it gives CASSLSGTGAYNEQFF.

DNA of the CDR3: TGTGCCAGCTCACCACGGCAGGCGAACACTGAAGCTTTCTTT. It encodes CASSPRQANTEAFF. This sequence joins TRBV18 and TRBJ1-1; D gene ambiguous. The CDR3 is 14 amino acids. CDR1 is KGHSH, CDR2 LQKENI, per germline. Trimming took off 1 base at V and 1 base at J, with 7 bases between the two ends.

The chain links TRBV5-8 to TRBJ2-7; D gene ambiguous. V was pared by 4 bases and J by 3 bases, with 8 bases between. Germline assignment: CDR1 SGHTS and CDR2 YDEGEE. CDR3 length equals 12 residues. This CDR3 is CASSIDHYEQYF. DNA of the CDR3: TGTGCCAGCAGCATAGACCACTACGAGCAGTACTTC.